The clone carrying this T cell receptor beta chain has ten or more counts. The data derive from a study of T-cell reconstitution after alpha-beta-depleted transplantation in children. Per the germline V gene, CDR1 is DFQATT and CDR2 is SNEGSKA (reference sequence). V shed 2 bases and J shed 2 bases, with 21 bases lying between them. There are 17 residues in the CDR3. Unique molecular identifiers were incorporated into the prepared TCRbeta library. TCRdb re-called the PCR reads through MiXCR, storing one row per CDR3 protein. The table includes roughly 180,000 distinct CDR3 sequences, roughly 15% detected once.

The TCR was taken from a human donor who donated a stem cell graft to a child with acute lymphoblastic leukemia. This sequence joins TRBV20-1 and TRBJ2-5; D is possibly TRBD2 (6 bases). This sample comprised PBMCs from the stem cell graft donor, obtained from the stem cell graft. CDR3 sequence (DNA): TGCAGTGCTAGAATACTTACTCGCGGGATCGGGCAAGAGACCCAGTACTTC. Translation gives CSARILTRGIGQETQYF.